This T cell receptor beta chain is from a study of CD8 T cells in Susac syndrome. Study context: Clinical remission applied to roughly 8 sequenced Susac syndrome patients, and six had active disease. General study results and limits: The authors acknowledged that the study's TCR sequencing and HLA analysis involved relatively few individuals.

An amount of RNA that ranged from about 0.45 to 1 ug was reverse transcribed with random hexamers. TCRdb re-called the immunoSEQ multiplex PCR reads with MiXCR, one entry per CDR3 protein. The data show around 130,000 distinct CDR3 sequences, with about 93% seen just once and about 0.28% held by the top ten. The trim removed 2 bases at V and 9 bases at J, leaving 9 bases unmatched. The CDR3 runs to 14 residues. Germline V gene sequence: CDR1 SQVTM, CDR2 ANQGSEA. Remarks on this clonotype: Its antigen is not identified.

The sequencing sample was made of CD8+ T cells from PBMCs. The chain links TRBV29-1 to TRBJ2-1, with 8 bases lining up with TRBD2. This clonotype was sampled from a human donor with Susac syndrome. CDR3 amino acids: CSVESRRGGVEQFF. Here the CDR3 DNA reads TGCAGCGTTGAAAGTAGACGGGGGGGGGTTGAGCAGTTCTTC.